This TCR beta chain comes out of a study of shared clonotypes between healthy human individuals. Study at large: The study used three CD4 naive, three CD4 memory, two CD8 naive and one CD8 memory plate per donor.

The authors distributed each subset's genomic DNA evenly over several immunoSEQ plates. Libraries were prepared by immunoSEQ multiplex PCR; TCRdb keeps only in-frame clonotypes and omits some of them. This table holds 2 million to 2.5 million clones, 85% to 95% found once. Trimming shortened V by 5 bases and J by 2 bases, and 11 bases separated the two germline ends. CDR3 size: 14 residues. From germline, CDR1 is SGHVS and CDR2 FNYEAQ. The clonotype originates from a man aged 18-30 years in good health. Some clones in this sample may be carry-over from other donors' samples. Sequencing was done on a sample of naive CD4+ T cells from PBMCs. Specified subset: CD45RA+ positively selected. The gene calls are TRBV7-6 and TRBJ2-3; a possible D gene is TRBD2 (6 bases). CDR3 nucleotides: TGTGCCAGCAGCCACCCTAGCGACACAGATACGCAGTATTTT. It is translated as CASSHPSDTDTQYF. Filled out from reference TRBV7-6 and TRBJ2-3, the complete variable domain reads GAGVSQSPRYKVTKRGQDVALRCDPISGHVSLYWYRQALGQGPEFLTYFNYEAQQDKSGLPNDRFSAERPEGSISTLTIQRTEQRDSAMYRCASSHPSDTDTQYFGPGTRLTVL.